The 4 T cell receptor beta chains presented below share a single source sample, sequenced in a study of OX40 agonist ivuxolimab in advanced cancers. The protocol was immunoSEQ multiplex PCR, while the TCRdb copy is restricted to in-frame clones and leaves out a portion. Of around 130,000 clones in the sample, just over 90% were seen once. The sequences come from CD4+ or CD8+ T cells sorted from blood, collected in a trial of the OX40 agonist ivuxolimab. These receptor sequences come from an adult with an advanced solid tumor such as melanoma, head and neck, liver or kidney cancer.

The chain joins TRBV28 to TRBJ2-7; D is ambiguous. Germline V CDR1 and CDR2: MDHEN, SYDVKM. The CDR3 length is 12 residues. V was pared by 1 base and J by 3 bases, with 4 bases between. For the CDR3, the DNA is TGTGCCAGCAGTTTATCGAACTACGAGCAGTACTTC. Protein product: CASSLSNYEQYF.

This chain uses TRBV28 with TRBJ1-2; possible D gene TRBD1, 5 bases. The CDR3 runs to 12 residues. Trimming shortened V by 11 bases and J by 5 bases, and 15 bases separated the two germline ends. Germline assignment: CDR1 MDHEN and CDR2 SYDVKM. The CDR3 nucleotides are TGTGCCCCCAAGGGCAGGGCGTATGGCTACACCTTC. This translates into CAPKGRAYGYTF.

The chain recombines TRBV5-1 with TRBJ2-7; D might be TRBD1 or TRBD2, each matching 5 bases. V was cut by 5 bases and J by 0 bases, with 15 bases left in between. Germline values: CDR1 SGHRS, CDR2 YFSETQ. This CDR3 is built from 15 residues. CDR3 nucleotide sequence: TGCGCCAGCAGAAGAGCCGGGACCGCCTCCTACGAGCAGTACTTC. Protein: CASRRAGTASYEQYF.

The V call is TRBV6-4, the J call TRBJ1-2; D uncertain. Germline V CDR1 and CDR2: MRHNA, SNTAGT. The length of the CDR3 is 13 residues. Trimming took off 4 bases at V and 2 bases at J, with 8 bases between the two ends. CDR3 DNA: TGTGCCAGCAGTGCGACGGGAAACTATGGCTACACCTTC. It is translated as CASSATGNYGYTF.